This TCR beta chain is from a study of CD8 T cells in Susac syndrome. Whole-study findings and limits: It was acknowledged in the study that its TCR sequencing and HLA analysis involved a relatively small number of individuals.

Random hexamers were used to reverse transcribe an amount of about 0.45 to 1 ug RNA. TCR beta CDR3 was amplified by immunoSEQ covering 54 Vbeta and 13 Jbeta. TCRdb used MiXCR to reprocess the immunoSEQ multiplex PCR reads, holding one entry per CDR3 protein. Among fewer than 350,000 distinct CDR3 sequences listed, about 90% were seen once. Peripheral blood CD8+ and CD4+ T cells were profiled by TCR beta sequencing. TEMRA cells were FACS-enriched, with CD8+ and CD4+ T cells isolated negatively. The CDR3 is 14 residues long. CDR1 and CDR2 (germline): DFQATT, SNEGSKA (reference sequence). The junction had 6 bases not matched to a gene; V was cut back by 4 bases and J by 1 base. Of note for this clonotype: What it binds is unknown.

The rearrangement joins TRBV20-1 to TRBJ2-7, with 8 bases lining up with TRBD1. The receptor comes from a human donor with multiple sclerosis. What was sequenced was CD4+ T cells from PBMCs. The CDR3 nucleotides read TGCAGTGCTATCCCCCGGGACAGGTCCTACGAGCAGTACTTC. It yields the protein CSAIPRDRSYEQYF.